This TCR beta chain was sequenced in a study of response to subunit inactivated influenza vaccine. The CDR3 loop spans 14 amino acids. Germline CDR1 SGHTA, CDR2 FQGNSA. Trimming removed 6 bases from V and 0 bases from J; junction bases left unmatched: 4. TCRdb called the RT-PCR reads again in MiXCR, with one record for every CDR3 protein. The profile covers approximately 530,000 distinct CDR3 sequences, with approximately 13% appearing a single time and around 14% taken by the ten largest. The sequence derives from a man between 45 and 60 years old who received an inactivated influenza vaccine. Sequenced material: PBMCs from blood, taken 45 days after vaccination. This chain uses TRBV7-2 with TRBJ2-7; 8 nucleotides agree with TRBD1. The CDR3 sequence is CASRKTGVSYEQYF. The CDR3 coding sequence is TGTGCCAGCAGGAAGACAGGGGTCTCCTACGAGCAGTACTTC. Full variable domain (rest looked up from reference TRBV7-2 and TRBJ2-7): GAGVSQSPSNKVTEKGKDVELRCDPISGHTALYWYRQSLGQGLEFLIYFQGNSAPDKSGLPSDRFSAERTGGSVSTLTIQRTQQEDSAVYLCASRKTGVSYEQYFGPGTRLTVT.